The present TCR beta chain was sequenced within a study of T cells after yellow fever vaccination. Study-wide points: Most clones from primary vaccination were detected again post-booster (just under 97% CD4, 88% CD8). A weaker but faster secondary response was observed, peaking on day 5 versus 15. Only a small proportion of the clonotypes turned up in both the CD4 and the CD8 compartments, likely arising from convergent recombination. Repertoires sorted by FACS could include abundant clonotypes that are contaminants from the bulk population.

To note about this clonotype: The antigen is undetermined.

Trimming stripped 0 bases from V and 8 bases from J, with 8 bases between. This CDR3 contains 13 residues. Germline lookup yields CDR1 LNHNV and CDR2 YYDKDF (reference sequence). A single record per CDR3 protein comes from TCRdb applying MiXCR to the 5' RACE reads. The sample contains 400,000 or so distinct CDR3 sequences, 15% to 20% of which appear only once. V is TRBV15 and J is TRBJ2-1; D unresolved. This TCR came from a man aged 18 to 29 who received the YFV17D yellow fever vaccine. Specimen: PBMCs, collected before the yellow fever booster vaccination. CDR3 in amino acids: CATSRDPSYEQFF. The DNA of the CDR3 is TGTGCCACCAGCAGAGATCCTAGTTATGAGCAGTTCTTC.